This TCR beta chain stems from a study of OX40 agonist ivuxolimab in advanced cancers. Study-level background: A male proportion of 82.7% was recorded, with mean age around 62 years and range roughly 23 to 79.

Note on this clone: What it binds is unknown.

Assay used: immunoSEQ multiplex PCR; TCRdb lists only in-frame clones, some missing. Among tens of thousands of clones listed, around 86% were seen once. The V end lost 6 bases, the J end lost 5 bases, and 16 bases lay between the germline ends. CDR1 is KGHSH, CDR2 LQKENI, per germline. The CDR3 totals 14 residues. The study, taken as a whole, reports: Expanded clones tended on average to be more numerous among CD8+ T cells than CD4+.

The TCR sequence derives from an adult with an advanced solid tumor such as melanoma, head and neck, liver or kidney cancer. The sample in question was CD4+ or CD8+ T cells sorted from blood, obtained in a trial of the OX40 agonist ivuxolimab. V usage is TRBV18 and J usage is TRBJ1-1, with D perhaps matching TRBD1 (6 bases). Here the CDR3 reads CASSEGGGRTEAFF. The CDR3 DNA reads TGTGCCAGCTCCGAAGGGGGGGGGCGAACTGAAGCTTTCTTT.